In this sample, the clone carrying this TCR beta chain turned up a few times. The CDR3 has 16 residues. The germline V and J ends were trimmed by 0 bases and 0 bases, with 7 bases remaining between them. The germline V gene encodes CDR1 SGHNT and CDR2 YYREEE (reference sequence). TCRdb keeps only in-frame clones here, not all; method: immunoSEQ multiplex PCR. The top ten clones hold less than 2% of a sample with about 45,000 clones, approximately 94% of them seen once. The data originate from a study of T cells in tuberculosis. The gene calls are TRBV5-4 and TRBJ2-6; D ambiguous. The sequence was collected from a donor aged 5 to 30 with latent tuberculosis or without tuberculosis infection. Some clones in this sample may be carry-over from other donors' samples. Specimen: PBMCs. In DNA, the CDR3 is TGTGCCAGCAGCTTGGACGGAGTCTCTGGGGCCAACGTCCTGACTTTC. Its protein is CASSLDGVSGANVLTF.